This T cell receptor (beta chain) came from a study of OX40 agonist ivuxolimab in advanced cancers. Describing the broader study: Ivuxolimab was a fully human IgG2 agonistic monoclonal antibody targeting the costimulatory receptor OX40 (CD134). Partial responses occurred in three dose-escalation patients: two with cutaneous melanoma and one with hepatocellular carcinoma. Intravenous ivuxolimab was administered to patients every 2 weeks at six dose levels: 0.01, 0.1, 0.3, 1.5, 3 and 10 mg/kg. The monotherapy dose-escalation portion (N of about 57 patients) of the phase I ivuxolimab trial is reported in the paper. Peripheral TCRbeta sequencing aimed to test whether ivuxolimab altered TCR sequence diversity and caused clonal T-cell expansion. Among the roughly 52 dose-escalation patients, around 19 had hepatocellular carcinoma, roughly 15 melanoma, 9 renal cell carcinoma and 9 head and neck cancer. A male proportion of around 83% and a mean age of approximately 55 years, ranging from 23 to 79, were recorded for the dose-escalation cohort. Prior anti-PD-1, anti-PD-L1 or anti-CTLA-4 therapy was permitted, and 30% to 45% of dose-escalation patients had received checkpoint inhibitors. What the authors observed across the whole study: The antigen specificity of the peripheral T cells that underwent clonal expansion was not determined. Low levels of normalized T-cell clonal expansion were also seen in some patients who did not respond. At doses from 0.1 to 3.0 mg/kg, clonal expansion was seen in both CD4+ and CD8+ blood T cells between baseline and week 6. In partial responders in the 0.1-3.0 mg/kg groups, normalized peripheral clonal expansion was found to be among the lowest, especially among CD8+ T cells. On average, CD8+ T cells showed more expanded clones than CD4+ T cells after ivuxolimab.

From the germline V gene, CDR1 is KGHSH and CDR2 is LQKENI. V loses 7 bases, J loses 1 base, and the germline ends lie 16 bases apart. Including the terminal cysteine and phenylalanine, the CDR3 comprises 15 residues. Kept here is only the CDR3 DNA, which spans 45 bases and is read in frame from base 1. To sequence the TCRbeta CDR3 region, genomic DNA was isolated from the sorted cells. TCRbeta CDR3 regions were sequenced using the immunoSEQ Assay. TCRdb carries this immuneACCESS record with in-frame sequences only. Its versions omit some clonotypes, under half of them owing to an unresolved V gene in the studies checked, with the rest unexplained. For this sample the table gives approximately 75,000 clones, of which more than 75% were detected only once. Roughly 6% of the sample rests with the top ten. Patients with a history of autoimmune disease or receiving systemic immunosuppression were excluded from the trial. Peripheral blood for TCR sequencing was collected from all dose cohorts at baseline, on cycle 4 day 1, and on cycle 7 day 1. Samples were obtained from an open-label, multicenter, first-in-human phase I dose-escalation trial of ivuxolimab. The trial enrolled adults with locally advanced or metastatic head and neck squamous cell, hepatocellular, melanoma or renal cell carcinoma. CD4+ and CD8+ T cells were sorted separately from peripheral blood before TCR sequencing.

A word on this clone: Its antigen remains undetermined. Nothing much larger sits one base from this clone, and base qualities are not available.

This specimen consisted of CD4+ or CD8+ T cells sorted from blood, obtained in a trial of the OX40 agonist ivuxolimab. This sequence originates from an adult with an advanced solid tumor such as melanoma, head and neck, liver or kidney cancer. Recombination joined TRBV18 with TRBJ1-2, with the D gene not clear enough to name. The nucleotide sequence reads as follows: TGTGCCAGCTACCCTGCCACCGGGGATAACTATGGCTACACCTTC. Protein translation: CASYPATGDNYGYTF.